One and the same sample provided the 30 T cell receptor beta chains below, sequenced in a study of blood T cells in healthy people across ages. The authors ran a second PCR of roughly 7 to 11 cycles using a sample-barcoded 5' primer and a J-beta primer mix. In TCRdb, the 5' RACE reads were re-called with MiXCR into one record per CDR3 protein. The data hold around 850,000 distinct CDR3 sequences, with roughly 35% observed a single time. The specimen was blood. These receptors all stem from a man younger than 30 in good health.

The chain has TRBV10-3 and TRBJ2-2; D not certain. Germline V gene sequence: CDR1 ENHRY, CDR2 SYGVKD. CDR3 length equals 13 residues. The V gene lost 1 base and the J gene lost 6 bases, with 6 bases spanning the gap. The CDR3 here is CAISELGSGELFF. Here the CDR3 DNA reads TGTGCCATCAGTGAGTTGGGCTCCGGGGAGCTGTTTTTT.

In this sample, this clonotype turned up many times. This chain uses TRBV5-8 with TRBJ1-1; 7 positions agree with TRBD1. Looked up from germline, CDR1 is SGHTS and CDR2 is YDEGEE. The CDR3 is 16 residues long. Trimming at V came to 4 bases and at J to 1 base, leaving 10 bases not matched to a gene. CDR3 sequence reads: CASSIEWDSGNTEAFF. The CDR3 DNA follows: TGTGCCAGCAGCATAGAATGGGACAGTGGGAACACTGAAGCTTTCTTT.

The V and J genes are TRBV3-1 and TRBJ2-1; D is perhaps TRBD2 (5 bases). This CDR3 has 16 amino acids. V lost 2 bases, J lost 0 bases, and 11 bases lay in between. Germline values: CDR1 LGHDT, CDR2 YNNKEL (reference sequence). DNA of the CDR3: TGTGCCAGCAGCCAAATATTCACTAGCTCCTACAATGAGCAGTTCTTC. Protein: CASSQIFTSSYNEQFF.

The chain carries TRBV7-9 and TRBJ2-7; the D gene is possibly TRBD1 (5 bases). The ends were cut back, 8 bases at V and 5 bases at J, with 16 bases in the middle. Germline lookup yields CDR1 SEHNR and CDR2 FQNEAQ (reference sequence). The CDR3 has 13 amino acids. This CDR3 is CASLPLKGDEQYF. The CDR3 DNA reads TGTGCCAGCTTACCATTAAAAGGGGACGAGCAGTACTTC.

V usage is TRBV12-5 and J usage is TRBJ1-1; 9 nucleotides align to TRBD1. J gave up 2 bases and V 5 bases, and 3 bases lay outside the gene matches. Germline CDR1 reads LGHNT; CDR2 reads FRNRAP. This CDR3 contains 14 residues. CDR3 sequence reads: CASGAGQGNTEAFF. CDR3 nucleotide sequence: TGTGCTAGTGGTGCGGGACAGGGTAACACTGAAGCTTTCTTT.

The chain carries TRBV20-1 and TRBJ2-3; D may match TRBD1 or TRBD2 (6 bases each). Germline values: CDR1 DFQATT, CDR2 SNEGSKA (reference sequence). The V end lost 1 base, the J end lost 2 bases, and 13 bases lay between the germline ends. The CDR3 sequence is 15 residues long. The CDR3: CSARVPGASTDTQYF. The CDR3 DNA reads as TGCAGTGCTAGAGTTCCGGGGGCCTCCACAGATACGCAGTATTTT.

This sequence joins TRBV5-1 and TRBJ2-5, with TRBD2 identical over 7 bases. Germline CDR1 and CDR2: SGHRS and YFSETQ. With V trimmed by 2 bases and J by 1 base, 5 bases remained unmatched. CDR3 length: 15 residues. The CDR3: CASSFSGGPQETQYF. The CDR3 DNA is TGCGCCAGCAGCTTTTCGGGGGGACCCCAAGAGACCCAGTACTTC.

A remark on this clonotype: A much bigger clone sits one base away, suggesting this may be a read error. The chain employs TRBV9 and TRBJ2-3; 9 positions agree with TRBD1. The germline gives CDR1 SGDLS, CDR2 YYNGEE. This CDR3 is built from 16 residues. Trimming took 6 bases from V and 4 from J; bases not matched to a gene: 12. CDR3 in amino acids: CASTRVGQGAPDTQYF. The CDR3, as DNA: TGTGCCAGCACCAGGGTGGGACAGGGAGCCCCAGATACGCAGTATTTT.

This chain joins TRBV14 and TRBJ1-4; D unresolved. Germline loops: CDR1 SGHDN, CDR2 FVKESK. V shed 0 bases and J shed 7 bases, with 12 bases lying between them. The CDR3 is 15 amino acids. CDR3 sequence (DNA): TGTGCCAGCAGCCAAGATTCCGGGCTTGGTGAAAAACTGTTTTTT. It is translated as CASSQDSGLGEKLFF. The entire variable domain, with the rest obtained from reference TRBV14 and TRBJ1-4, is as follows: EAGVTQFPSHSVIEKGQTVTLRCDPISGHDNLYWYRRVMGKEIKFLLHFVKESKQDESGMPNNRFLAERTGGTYSTLKVQPAELEDSGVYFCASSQDSGLGEKLFFGSGTQLSVL.

Comments on this clonotype: One base away lies a much larger clone, so this may be a sequencing read error. The rearrangement joins TRBV5-1 to TRBJ2-3; no reliable D call. The germline gives CDR1 SGHRS, CDR2 YFSETQ. Trimming took off 2 bases at V and 2 bases at J, with 12 bases between the two ends. CDR3 length: 15 amino acids. The CDR3 DNA reads TGCGCCAGCAGCTTCGACGGACCAGACACAGATACGCAGTATTTT. Protein product: CASSFDGPDTDTQYF.

The chain recombines TRBV6-5 with TRBJ2-7, with TRBD2 as a possible D gene (5 bases). CDR1 is MNHEY and CDR2 is SVGAGI in the germline V gene. The CDR3 runs 15 residues. V shed 6 bases and J shed 0 bases, with 15 bases lying between them. CDR3 in DNA: TGTGCCAGCAGCCCCGGGGTCAGCTTCTCCTACGAGCAGTACTTC. Protein product: CASSPGVSFSYEQYF.

This clonotype was picked up many times. CDR3 coding DNA: TGCAGCGTTGAGGAGACGGAGACCCCCGACATTCAGTACTTC. This codes for CSVEETETPDIQYF. The chain combines TRBV29-1 with TRBJ2-4, with D uncertain. The V gene's germline CDR1 is SQVTM and CDR2 ANQGSEA. V was pared by 3 bases and J by 8 bases, with 17 bases between. The CDR3 spans 14 residues.

This clonotype has ten or more counts. This rearrangement joins TRBV20-1 to TRBJ2-5; weak D call: TRBD2 (6 bases). The CDR3 has 13 amino acids. Germline V gene sequence: CDR1 DFQATT, CDR2 SNEGSKA (reference sequence). The V end lost 3 bases, the J end lost 4 bases, and 12 bases lay between the germline ends. The CDR3 DNA is TGCAGTGCTAGGTCCCCGGAGGGAGAGACCCAGTACTTC. The encoded protein is CSARSPEGETQYF.

V usage is TRBV12-3 or TRBV12-4 and J usage is TRBJ1-4, with a tentative D call TRBD1 (6 bases). V lost 5 bases, J lost 1 base, and 17 bases lay in between. CDR3 length: 17 residues. The CDR3 reads CASSPYPGVRTNEKLFF. Written as DNA, the CDR3 is TGTGCCAGCAGTCCCTATCCAGGGGTCAGAACTAATGAAAAACTGTTTTTT.

The genes are TRBV5-1 and TRBJ1-1; 8 positions match TRBD1. The trim removed 4 bases at V and 6 bases at J, leaving 11 bases unmatched. This CDR3 has 15 amino acids. Germline V gene data show CDR1 as SGHRS and CDR2 as YFSETQ. In DNA, the CDR3 is TGCGCCAGCAGCCCCCCGGACAGGGTGAGACCTGAAGCTTTCTTT. Amino acid sequence: CASSPPDRVRPEAFF. Based on the CDR3 plus reference TRBV5-1 and TRBJ1-1, the full variable domain is KAGVTQTPRYLIKTRGQQVTLSCSPISGHRSVSWYQQTPGQGLQFLFEYFSETQRNKGNFPGRFSGRQFSNSRSEMNVSTLELGDSALYLCASSPPDRVRPEAFFGQGTRLTVV.

This chain links TRBV4-2 with TRBJ1-4, with a weak D call TRBD1 (5 bases). This CDR3 contains 15 residues. CDR1 LGHNA and CDR2 YNFKEQ come from the germline V gene. With 0 bases removed from V and 8 bases from J, the gap between germline ends came to 13 bases. For the CDR3, the DNA is TGTGCCAGCAGCCAAGATCGGGACGGTAAAGAAAAACTGTTTTTT. This sequence encodes CASSQDRDGKEKLFF.

At least ten counts were recorded for this clonotype. The rearrangement uses TRBV6-5 and TRBJ1-2; tentative D call: TRBD1 (5 bases). There are 14 residues in the CDR3. V was cut by 0 bases and J by 5 bases, with 10 bases left in between. CDR1 is MNHEY and CDR2 is SVGAGI in the germline V gene. CDR3 in DNA: TGTGCCAGCAGTTACTCCCCGGGGGGGTATGGCTACACCTTC. Its protein product is CASSYSPGGYGYTF.

Concerning this clonotype: One junction end disagrees with the germline gene, perhaps due to a read error. The chain carries TRBV4-3 and TRBJ2-7; TRBD1 aligns across 9 bases. The CDR3 has 15 amino acids. Per the germline V gene, CDR1 is LGHNA and CDR2 is YSLEER. In DNA, the CDR3 is TGCGCCAGCAGCGAAGAGGGACAGGGAGTCGGTGAGCAGTACTTC. It translates to CASSEEGQGVGEQYF.

V is TRBV27 and J is TRBJ2-1; D might be TRBD2 (8 bases). The V end was cut by 5 bases, the J end by 8 bases, with 28 bases between. In germline, CDR1 is MNHEY, CDR2 SMNVEV (reference sequence). This CDR3 is 18 amino acids long. The CDR3 loop is CASSLSGTAGTRTHEQFF. The CDR3 DNA is TGTGCCAGCAGTCTAAGCGGGACAGCCGGGACTAGGACCCATGAGCAGTTCTTC.

This clonotype was seen more than once but under ten times. This chain uses TRBV3-1 with TRBJ2-3; 7 bases are a match to TRBD2. V trimming: 1 base; J trimming: 2 bases; junction bases outside the gene matches: 12. This CDR3 region has 18 residues. Germline V gives CDR1 LGHDT, CDR2 YNNKEL (reference sequence). The CDR3 region is CASSQGVGASGFTDTQYF. DNA for the CDR3: TGTGCCAGCAGCCAAGGAGTAGGGGCTAGCGGATTCACAGATACGCAGTATTTT.

This clonotype has a count of ten or more. This chain links TRBV7-2 with TRBJ1-5; D remains ambiguous. Germline V gene data show CDR1 as SGHTA and CDR2 as FQGNSA. There are 13 residues in the CDR3. The V gene lost 1 base and the J gene lost 7 bases, with 8 bases spanning the gap. This chain's CDR3 is CASSLDLGQPQHF. The CDR3 DNA sequence: TGTGCCAGCAGCTTAGACCTGGGGCAGCCCCAGCATTTT.

V usage is TRBV12-3 or TRBV12-4 and J usage is TRBJ1-2; no clear D gene. The CDR3 length is 14 residues. V dropped 0 bases and J dropped 3 bases, with 8 bases sitting between them. The CDR3 is CASSLAGQDYGYTF. CDR3 bases: TGTGCCAGCAGTTTAGCGGGTCAGGACTATGGCTACACCTTC.

This clonotype was seen only a few times. This chain connects TRBV20-1 to TRBJ2-7, with D perhaps matching TRBD1 (5 bases). Between the trimmed V and J ends, which lost 0 bases and 4 bases, there was a span of 13 bases. This CDR3 contains 14 residues. The germline gives CDR1 DFQATT, CDR2 SNEGSKA (reference sequence). Here the CDR3 DNA reads TGCAGTGCTAGAGATCAGGGTATTTGGTACGAGCAGTACTTC. Its translation: CSARDQGIWYEQYF.

Turning to this clonotype: The junction differs from germline at one of its ends, possibly a read error. J is TRBJ2-2 and V is TRBV20-1; the D is unclear. The CDR3 extends over 17 amino acids. Germline lookup yields CDR1 DFQATT and CDR2 SNEGSKA (reference sequence). The CDR3 protein is CSARDWRRDANTEELFF. The CDR3 DNA reads as TGCAGTGCTAGAGATTGGCGGCGAGACGCGAACACCGAGGAGCTGTTTTTT.

There are a few counts of this clonotype. V and J are TRBV15 and TRBJ1-1, with 8 positions matching TRBD1. Germline V gene sequence: CDR1 LNHNV, CDR2 YYDKDF (reference sequence). The CDR3 loop spans 15 amino acids. J gave up 6 bases and V 0 bases, and 6 bases lay outside the gene matches. The CDR3, as DNA: TGTGCCACCAGCAGAGATGCACAGGGGGAGGCTGAAGCTTTCTTT. Translating gives CATSRDAQGEAEAFF.

This clonotype was seen a handful of times. The chain uses TRBV4-2 and TRBJ1-2, with D unclear. Germline V gives CDR1 LGHNA, CDR2 YNFKEQ. The ends were cut back, 0 bases at V and 6 bases at J, with 11 bases in the middle. This CDR3 contains 14 residues. DNA of the CDR3: TGTGCCAGCAGCCAAGAAGGCTCTCTACATGGCTACACCTTC. Translated, it gives CASSQEGSLHGYTF.

This sequence joins TRBV5-1 and TRBJ2-4, with 8 nucleotides matching TRBD1. The CDR3 runs to 15 residues. The V gene end was trimmed by 4 bases and the J gene end by 1 base; junction bases not matched to a gene: 4. Germline V gives CDR1 SGHRS, CDR2 YFSETQ. The CDR3: CASSPDRVAKNIQYF. The CDR3 nucleotides read TGCGCCAGCAGCCCGGACAGGGTTGCCAAAAACATTCAGTACTTC.

This sequence joins TRBV7-8 and TRBJ1-5; D gene unclear. The CDR3 is 14 residues long. The V end lost 6 bases, the J end lost 0 bases, and 9 bases lay between the germline ends. CDR1 is SGHVS and CDR2 is FQNEAQ in the germline V gene. The CDR3 spells CASRAGYSNQPQHF. DNA for the CDR3: TGTGCCAGCAGGGCAGGTTATAGCAATCAGCCCCAGCATTTT.

This clonotype was observed a handful of times. DNA of the CDR3: TGTGCCATCAGTGTTGGAACAGGGCGGACAGATACGCAGTATTTT. Protein product: CAISVGTGRTDTQYF. The chain couples TRBV10-3 to TRBJ2-3; tentatively, D is TRBD1 (6 bases). Germline V gives CDR1 ENHRY, CDR2 SYGVKD. Trimming stripped 4 bases from V and 3 bases from J, with 14 bases between. This CDR3 is 15 amino acids long.

The CDR3 loop is CASSRILVFNEQFF. In DNA form, the CDR3 reads TGTGCCAGCAGCCGGATCTTAGTCTTTAATGAGCAGTTCTTC. The chain uses TRBV6-2 or TRBV6-3 and TRBJ2-1, with D unresolved. This CDR3 has 14 amino acids. The germline V gene encodes CDR1 MNHEY and CDR2 SVGEGT. V was trimmed by 6 bases and J by 7 bases, leaving 16 bases between them.